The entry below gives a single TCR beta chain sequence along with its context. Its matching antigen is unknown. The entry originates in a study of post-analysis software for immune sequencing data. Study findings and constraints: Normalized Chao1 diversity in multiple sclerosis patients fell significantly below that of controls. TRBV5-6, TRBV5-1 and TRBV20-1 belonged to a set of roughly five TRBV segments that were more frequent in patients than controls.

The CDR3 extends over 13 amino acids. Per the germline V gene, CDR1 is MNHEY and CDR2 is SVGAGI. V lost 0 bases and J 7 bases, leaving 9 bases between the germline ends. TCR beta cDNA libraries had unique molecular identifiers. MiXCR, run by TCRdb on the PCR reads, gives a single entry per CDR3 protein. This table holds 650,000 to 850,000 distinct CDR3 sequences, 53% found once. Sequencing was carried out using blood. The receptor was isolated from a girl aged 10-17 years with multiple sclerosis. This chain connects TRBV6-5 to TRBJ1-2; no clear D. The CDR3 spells CASSYSMAGGYTF. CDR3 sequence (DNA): TGTGCCAGCAGTTACTCGATGGCGGGTGGCTACACCTTC.